Shown below are 28 T cell receptor beta chains from a single sample sequenced in a study of breast tumors, draining lymph nodes, adjacent tissues. MiXCR, run by TCRdb on the multiplex PCR reads, gives a single entry per CDR3 protein. In the table there are approximately 280,000 distinct CDR3 sequences, 30% to 35% of which are singletons. Breast cancer patients provided tissue from their axillary draining lymph nodes. Sequencing used axillary lymph node tissue. Receptor source: a female donor with breast cancer. Some clones in this sample may be carry-over from other donors' samples.

The J gene is TRBJ2-3, the V gene TRBV29-1, with 7 bases identical to TRBD2. Unmatched junction bases numbered 15, after V lost 3 bases and J lost 3 bases. The germline V gene encodes CDR1 SQVTM and CDR2 ANQGSEA. The CDR3 length is 17 residues. DNA of the CDR3: TGCAGCGTTGATAGGGAGGGCTGGGAGAGATGGACAGATACGCAGTATTTT. It translates to CSVDREGWERWTDTQYF.

This clonotype was observed at least ten times. The chain uses TRBV20-1 and TRBJ1-5; TRBD1 aligns across 8 bases. V gave up 3 bases and J gave up 6 bases; unmatched junction bases: 16. The CDR3 loop spans 17 amino acids. Germline V gene sequence: CDR1 DFQATT, CDR2 SNEGSKA (reference sequence). The DNA for the CDR3 is TGCAGTGCTAGTTGGGGGGGAGACAGGGGAGGCGGTCAGCCCCAGCATTTT. Its protein is CSASWGGDRGGGQPQHF.

Turning to this clonotype: A much larger clone lies a single base off, so this may be a read error. The rearrangement uses TRBV5-8 and TRBJ2-5, with a possible D match to TRBD2 (6 bases). CDR3 length equals 15 residues. Per the germline V gene, CDR1 is SGHTS and CDR2 is YDEGEE. The CDR3 here is CACSPGPGLQETQYF. The DNA of the CDR3 is TGTGCCTGCAGCCCCGGGCCGGGACTCCAAGAGACCCAGTACTTC.

This clonotype appeared many times. The chain links TRBV7-8 to TRBJ2-6; TRBD1 might be the D (6 bases). The V end lost 5 bases, the J end lost 2 bases, and 10 bases lay between the germline ends. CDR3 size: 15 residues. The germline CDR1 and CDR2 sequences are SGHVS and FQNEAQ. In DNA, the CDR3 is TGTGCCAGCAGCACCCGGACAGCTGGGGCCAACGTCCTGACTTTC. It encodes CASSTRTAGANVLTF. Using reference TRBV7-8 and TRBJ2-6 for the parts outside the CDR3, the full variable domain is GAGVSQSPRYKVAKRGQDVALRCDPISGHVSLFWYQQALGQGPEFLTYFQNEAQLDKSGLPSDRFFAERPEGSVSTLKIQRTQQEDSAVYLCASSTRTAGANVLTFGAGSRLTVL.

A note on this clonotype: One end of the junction is discordant with germline, which a read error may explain. This chain links TRBV12-3 or TRBV12-4 with TRBJ1-5; D is possibly TRBD1 (6 bases). This CDR3 contains 14 residues. The CDR3 loop is CAGSLGGVSQPQHF. In DNA form, the CDR3 reads TGTGCCGGCAGTTTAGGGGGGGTTTCGCAGCCCCAGCATTTT.

The gene calls are TRBV15 and TRBJ2-1, with TRBD1 matching 9 bases. Trimming at V came to 0 bases and at J to 7 bases, leaving 1 base not matched to a gene. Germline lookup yields CDR1 LNHNV and CDR2 YYDKDF (reference sequence). The CDR3 contains 14 residues. Written as DNA, the CDR3 is TGTGCCACCAGCAGAGAAGGGACAGGGAATGAGCAGTTCTTC. Residues: CATSREGTGNEQFF.

To note about this clonotype: This may be a read error: a much more frequent sequence differs by one nucleotide. This chain uses TRBV9 with TRBJ2-1; perhaps TRBD1 as D (5 bases). V was trimmed by 4 bases and J by 9 bases, leaving 17 bases between them. Germline lookup yields CDR1 SGDLS and CDR2 YYNGEE. The CDR3 totals 14 residues. CDR3 protein: CASSFNRRDSEQFF. The CDR3 region has the DNA TGTGCCAGCAGCTTCAACAGAAGAGACAGTGAGCAGTTCTTC. The full variable domain, its missing parts supplied by reference TRBV9 and TRBJ2-1, is DSGVTQTPKHLITATGQRVTLRCSPRSGDLSVYWYQQSLDQGLQFLIQYYNGEERAKGNILERFSAQQFPDLHSELNLSSLELGDSALYFCASSFNRRDSEQFFGPGTRLTVL.

This clonotype showed up just once. This may come from a read error, since a much larger clone is one base off. This chain uses TRBV5-4 with TRBJ1-3; TRBD1 might be the D (6 bases). The CDR3 sequence is 14 residues long. With 7 bases removed from V and 1 base from J, the gap between germline ends came to 12 bases. Germline CDR1 is SGHNT and CDR2 is YYREEE (reference sequence). The CDR3 nucleotides read TGTGCCAGCGGCTGGGACATGTCTGGAAACACCATATATTTT. Residues: CASGWDMSGNTIYF.

Regarding this clonotype: One end of the junction fails to match germline, which may point to a read error. This rearrangement joins TRBV5-1 to TRBJ2-2; D may match TRBD1 or TRBD2 (5 bases each). This CDR3 region has 13 residues. In germline, CDR1 is SGHRS, CDR2 YFSETQ. The CDR3 here is CASSLMTTGDLFF. DNA of the CDR3: TGCGCCAGCAGCTTGATGACGACCGGGGACCTGTTTTTT.

This clonotype was recorded at least ten times. V is TRBV12-3 or TRBV12-4 and J is TRBJ2-2; maybe TRBD2 (5 bases). This CDR3 spans 14 amino acids. The ends were cut back, 3 bases at V and 0 bases at J, with 5 bases in the middle. The DNA of the CDR3 is TGTGCCAGCAGTTTTAGCGCGAACACCGGGGAGCTGTTTTTT. Its translation is CASSFSANTGELFF.

CDR3 protein: CSARGASGHYEQYF. CDR3 DNA sequence: TGCAGTGCTAGAGGGGCTAGCGGGCATTACGAGCAGTACTTC. This chain joins TRBV20-1 and TRBJ2-7; the match to TRBD2 covers 8 bases. The germline CDR1 and CDR2 sequences are DFQATT and SNEGSKA (reference sequence). This CDR3 spans 14 amino acids. The trim removed 1 base at V and 4 bases at J, leaving 6 bases unmatched.

This clonotype was recorded at least ten times. The chain links TRBV29-1 to TRBJ1-2; D is perhaps TRBD1 (5 bases). CDR1 and CDR2 (germline): SQVTM, ANQGSEA. V shed 4 bases and J shed 5 bases, with 8 bases lying between them. The CDR3 spans 11 residues. Written as DNA, the CDR3 is TGCAGCGTTGGGGAGGGGTATGGCTACACCTTC. Amino acids: CSVGEGYGYTF.

This clonotype was seen at least ten times. This sequence joins TRBV11-2 and TRBJ2-7; D unresolved. The CDR3 loop spans 14 amino acids. CDR1 and CDR2 (germline): SGHAT, FQNNGV. The V end was cut by 0 bases, the J end by 3 bases, with 9 bases between. The CDR3 sequence: CASSLEGLNYEQYF. The CDR3 DNA reads as TGTGCCAGCAGCTTAGAAGGTCTTAACTACGAGCAGTACTTC. Drawing the rest from reference TRBV11-2 and TRBJ2-7, the complete variable domain is EAGVAQSPRYKIIEKRQSVAFWCNPISGHATLYWYQQILGQGPKLLIQFQNNGVVDDSQLPKDRFSAERLKGVDSTLKIQPAKLEDSAVYLCASSLEGLNYEQYFGPGTRLTVT.

This clonotype appeared many times. The rearrangement links TRBV6-6 to TRBJ2-3; TRBD2 matches 9 bases. The CDR3 extends over 16 amino acids. After removal of 6 bases from V and 1 base from J, the junction contained 8 bases not matched to a gene. In germline, CDR1 is MNHNY, CDR2 SVGAGI (reference sequence). The CDR3: CASSPLAGAGTDTQYF. CDR3 bases: TGTGCCAGCAGCCCTTTAGCGGGGGCCGGCACAGATACGCAGTATTTT.

The rearrangement links TRBV10-2 to TRBJ2-3; D is possibly TRBD2 (5 bases). The CDR3 runs to 12 residues. Germline-derived CDR1 and CDR2 are WSHSY and SAAADI. The CDR3 nucleotides are TGCACCGGAAGGAGGAGGATGGATACGCAGTATTTT. It is translated as CTGRRRMDTQYF.

This clonotype was seen repeatedly, ten times or more. This chain connects TRBV6-6 to TRBJ1-6; 8 nucleotides align to TRBD1. Germline-derived CDR1 and CDR2 are MNHNY and SVGAGI (reference sequence). V was clipped by 6 bases and J by 1 base; unmatched bases: 8. The CDR3 is 17 amino acids. Written as DNA, the CDR3 is TGTGCCAGCAGCGATCCCCAGGGGGCATCCTATAATTCACCCCTCCACTTT. Protein product: CASSDPQGASYNSPLHF.

Ten or more counts support this clonotype. V and J are TRBV5-8 and TRBJ1-4; D is possibly TRBD1 (5 bases). Per the germline V gene, CDR1 is SGHTS and CDR2 is YDEGEE. The CDR3 runs 15 residues. V shed 4 bases and J shed 4 bases, with 14 bases lying between them. For the CDR3, the DNA is TGTGCCAGCAGCCCCTACCGCGACAGTAATGAAAAACTGTTTTTT. Protein sequence: CASSPYRDSNEKLFF.

V is TRBV5-6 and J is TRBJ2-5; D unresolved. The CDR3 is made up of 15 amino acids. The V end was cut by 4 bases, the J end by 4 bases, with 17 bases between. Germline CDR1 is SGHDT and CDR2 is YYEEEE. The DNA for the CDR3 is TGTGCCAGCAGCCCCAAAGTGGCGGTGCGAGAGACCCAGTACTTC. Translating it yields CASSPKVAVRETQYF.

Details on this clonotype: This may arise from a read error, as a much more abundant clone is one base away. J is TRBJ2-7 and V is TRBV11-2, with 7 bases aligning to TRBD1. The CDR3 has 16 amino acids. The V and J ends lost 2 bases and 5 bases, in that order; junction bases with no gene match: 12. Germline V lookup: CDR1 SGHAT, CDR2 FQNNGV. The CDR3 here is CASSLQGGTGHDEQYF. In DNA, the CDR3 is TGTGCCAGCAGCTTACAAGGGGGCACGGGGCACGACGAGCAGTACTTC.

About this clonotype: The CDR3 does not close with the conserved phenylalanine or tryptophan, likely indicating a read error. The DNA is left out, because the CDR3 cannot be placed on it with certainty; the CDR3 is given as TCRdb lists it. This chain's CDR3 is CASSLDVQGLHL. V is TRBV7-9 and J is TRBJ1-1. The CDR3 is 12 residues long, counting both termini. CDR1 is SEHNR and CDR2 is FQNEAQ in the germline V gene (reference sequence).

The rearrangement joins TRBV15 to TRBJ2-3; D is possibly TRBD2 (5 bases). Trimming shortened V by 2 bases and J by 11 bases, and 20 bases separated the two germline ends. CDR3 size: 15 residues. Germline V gives CDR1 LNHNV, CDR2 YYDKDF (reference sequence). CDR3 nucleotide sequence: TGTGCCACCAGCAGAAAGCCCGGGGATTACAATGAGCAGTATTTT. This encodes CATSRKPGDYNEQYF.

This clonotype was observed many times. The genes are TRBV19 and TRBJ2-1, with 10 bases identical to TRBD2. The CDR3 has 12 residues. Germline V lookup: CDR1 LNHDA, CDR2 SQIVND (reference sequence). V trimming: 5 bases; J trimming: 14 bases; junction bases outside the gene matches: 6. This CDR3 is CASSPLAGEKFF. The CDR3 DNA follows: TGTGCCAGTAGTCCCCTAGCGGGGGAGAAGTTCTTC.

In this sample, this clonotype turned up a few times. This may stem from a read error, because a much larger clone lies one nucleotide away. The chain is built from TRBV20-1 and TRBJ2-1; 8 bases align to TRBD2. The germline CDR1 and CDR2 sequences are DFQATT and SNEGSKA (reference sequence). The CDR3 sequence is 14 residues long. The CDR3 bases are TGCAGTGCTAGGGAAGCGGGAGTGGGTAATGGGCAGTTCTTC. As protein: CSAREAGVGNGQFF.

The chain joins TRBV6-5 to TRBJ1-1, with a possible D match to TRBD1 (6 bases). Trimming stripped 8 bases from V and 6 bases from J, with 19 bases between. The germline V gene encodes CDR1 MNHEY and CDR2 SVGAGI. The CDR3 totals 14 residues. The CDR3 nucleotides are TGTGCCAGCGGGACTCCGGGACACAAAGCTGAAGCTTTCTTT. It specifies CASGTPGHKAEAFF.

This clonotype was recorded many times. The chain joins TRBV20-1 to TRBJ2-1; 8 bases agree with TRBD2. CDR1 DFQATT and CDR2 SNEGSKA come from the germline V gene (reference sequence). V lost 4 bases to trimming and J lost 6 bases; unmatched junction nucleotides: 8. The CDR3 is 14 amino acids. DNA of the CDR3: TGCAGTGCTAAGGTGACTAGCGTTCTCAATGAGCAGTTCTTC. Encoded protein: CSAKVTSVLNEQFF.

The sample holds one count of this clonotype. One end of the junction does not line up with germline, which may come from a read error. This sequence joins TRBV7-9 and TRBJ2-5, with TRBD2 matching 10 bases. Germline assignment: CDR1 SEHNR and CDR2 FQNEAQ (reference sequence). The CDR3 covers 17 residues. Here the CDR3 DNA reads TGTGCCAGTAGCCTACCCACCGGACTAGCGGACCAAGAGACCCGGTACTTC. This encodes CASSLPTGLADQETRYF.

Many counts were recorded for this clonotype. The rearrangement joins TRBV5-1 to TRBJ2-3; D remains ambiguous. Germline V gene lookup returns CDR1 SGHRS and CDR2 YFSETQ. This CDR3 is built from 14 residues. V gave up 0 bases and J gave up 2 bases, with 7 bases separating them. DNA for the CDR3: TGCGCCAGCAGCTTGGTTAGGACCACAGATACGCAGTATTTT. The encoded protein is CASSLVRTTDTQYF.

There are many counts of this clonotype. This chain joins TRBV7-2 and TRBJ1-2; no clear D gene. This CDR3 region has 14 residues. The germline V and J ends were trimmed by 1 base and 2 bases, with 8 bases remaining between them. CDR1 SGHTA and CDR2 FQGNSA come from the germline V gene. The CDR3 loop reads CASSLVGNNYGYTF. In DNA, the CDR3 is TGTGCCAGCAGCTTAGTCGGAAACAACTATGGCTACACCTTC.